The clone carrying this T cell receptor (beta chain) was recorded only once. This entry comes from a study of blood T cell repertoires in COVID-19. On the study more broadly: Acute-phase and convalescent COVID-19 samples originated in the United States, Italy and Spain.

The data were produced by immunoSEQ multiplex PCR, yet TCRdb's version contains in-frame clones alone and is incomplete. The data contain approximately 50,000 clones, 87% of them seen just once; the ten biggest clones take up 7.8%. J lost 7 bases, V lost 7 bases, and 8 bases had no gene match. CDR3 length: 13 residues. This rearrangement joins TRBV12-3 or TRBV12-4 to TRBJ2-7; 9 bases are a match to TRBD1. The sample comprised peripheral blood. The TCR was taken from a man in his fifties with active COVID-19. The CDR3 DNA reads TGTGCCAGCACCTCGAACAGGGGGCAGGAGCAGTACTTC. Encoded protein: CASTSNRGQEQYF.